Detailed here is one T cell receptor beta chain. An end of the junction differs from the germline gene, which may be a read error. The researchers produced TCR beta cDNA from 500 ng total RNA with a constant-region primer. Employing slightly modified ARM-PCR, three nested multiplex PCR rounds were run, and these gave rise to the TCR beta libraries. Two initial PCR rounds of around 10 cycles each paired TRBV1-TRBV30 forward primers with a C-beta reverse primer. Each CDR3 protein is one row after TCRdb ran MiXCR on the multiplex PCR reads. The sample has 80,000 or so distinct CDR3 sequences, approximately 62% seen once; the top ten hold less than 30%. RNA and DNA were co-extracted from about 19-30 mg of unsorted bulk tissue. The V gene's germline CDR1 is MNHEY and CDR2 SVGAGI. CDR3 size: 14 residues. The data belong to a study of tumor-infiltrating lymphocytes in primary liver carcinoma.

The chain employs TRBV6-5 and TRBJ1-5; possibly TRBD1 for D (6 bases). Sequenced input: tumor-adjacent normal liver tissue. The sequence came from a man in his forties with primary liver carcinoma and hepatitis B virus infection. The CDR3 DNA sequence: TGTGCCAACAGTCTCAAGGGGGGAAATCAGCCCCAGCATTTT. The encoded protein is CANSLKGGNQPQHF.